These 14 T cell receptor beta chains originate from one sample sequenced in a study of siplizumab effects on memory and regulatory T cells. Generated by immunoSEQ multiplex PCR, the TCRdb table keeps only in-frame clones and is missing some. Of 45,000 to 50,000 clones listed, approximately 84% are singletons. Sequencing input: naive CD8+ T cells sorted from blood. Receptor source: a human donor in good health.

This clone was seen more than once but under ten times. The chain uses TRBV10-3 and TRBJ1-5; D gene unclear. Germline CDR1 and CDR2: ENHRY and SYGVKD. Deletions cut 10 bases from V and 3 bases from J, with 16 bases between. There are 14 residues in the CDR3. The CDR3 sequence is CATTSGGLNQPQHF. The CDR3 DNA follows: TGTGCCACCACATCGGGAGGGCTCAATCAGCCCCAGCATTTT.

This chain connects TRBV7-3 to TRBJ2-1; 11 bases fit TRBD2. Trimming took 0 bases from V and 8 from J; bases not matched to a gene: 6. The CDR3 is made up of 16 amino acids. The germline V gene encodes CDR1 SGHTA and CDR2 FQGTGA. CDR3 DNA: TGTGCCAGCAGCTTAACTCGGACTAGCGGGTTCCATGAGCAGTTCTTC. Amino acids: CASSLTRTSGFHEQFF.

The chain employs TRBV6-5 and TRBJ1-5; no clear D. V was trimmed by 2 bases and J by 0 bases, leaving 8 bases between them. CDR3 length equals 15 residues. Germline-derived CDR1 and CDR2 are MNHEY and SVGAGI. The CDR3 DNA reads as TGTGCCAGCAGTTACAATCCAGATAGCAATCAGCCCCAGCATTTT. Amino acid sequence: CASSYNPDSNQPQHF.

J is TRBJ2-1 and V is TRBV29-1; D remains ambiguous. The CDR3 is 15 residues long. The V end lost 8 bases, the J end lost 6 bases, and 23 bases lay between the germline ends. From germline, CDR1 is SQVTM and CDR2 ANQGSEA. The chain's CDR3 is CSLLIGQGPPNEQFF. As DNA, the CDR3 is TGCAGCCTACTAATCGGTCAAGGCCCGCCCAATGAGCAGTTCTTC.

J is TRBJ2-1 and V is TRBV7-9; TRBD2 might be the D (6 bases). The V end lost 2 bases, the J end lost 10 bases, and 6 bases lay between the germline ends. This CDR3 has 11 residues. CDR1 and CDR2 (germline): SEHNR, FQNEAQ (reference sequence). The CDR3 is CASSLLAEQFF. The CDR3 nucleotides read TGTGCCAGCAGCTTACTAGCGGAGCAGTTCTTC.

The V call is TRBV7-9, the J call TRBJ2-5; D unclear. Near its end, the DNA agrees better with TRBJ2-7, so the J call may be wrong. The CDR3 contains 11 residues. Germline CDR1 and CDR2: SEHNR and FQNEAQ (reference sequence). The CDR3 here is CASSPDHEQYF. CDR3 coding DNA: TGTGCCAGCAGCCCAGACCACGAGCAGTACTTC.

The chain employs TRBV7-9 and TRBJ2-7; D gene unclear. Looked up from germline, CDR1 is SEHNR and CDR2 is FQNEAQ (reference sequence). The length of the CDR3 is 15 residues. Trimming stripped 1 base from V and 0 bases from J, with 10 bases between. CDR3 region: CASSLVAPSSYEQYF. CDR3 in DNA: TGTGCCAGCAGCTTAGTTGCCCCCAGCTCCTACGAGCAGTACTTC.

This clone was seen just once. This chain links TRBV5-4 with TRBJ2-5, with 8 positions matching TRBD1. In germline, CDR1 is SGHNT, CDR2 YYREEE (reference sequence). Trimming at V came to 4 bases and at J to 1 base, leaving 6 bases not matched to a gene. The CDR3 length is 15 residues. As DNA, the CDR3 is TGTGCCAGCAGCCAACGGGACAGGCCCCAAGAGACCCAGTACTTC. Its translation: CASSQRDRPQETQYF.

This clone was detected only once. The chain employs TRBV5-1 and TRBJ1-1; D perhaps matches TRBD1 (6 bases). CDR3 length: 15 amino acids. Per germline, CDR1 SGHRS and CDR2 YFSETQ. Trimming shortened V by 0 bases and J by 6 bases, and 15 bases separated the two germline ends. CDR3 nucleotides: TGCGCCAGCAGCTTGGAGGGGGGGAGCCTCCCTGAAGCTTTCTTT. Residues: CASSLEGGSLPEAFF. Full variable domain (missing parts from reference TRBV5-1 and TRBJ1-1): KAGVTQTPRYLIKTRGQQVTLSCSPISGHRSVSWYQQTPGQGLQFLFEYFSETQRNKGNFPGRFSGRQFSNSRSEMNVSTLELGDSALYLCASSLEGGSLPEAFFGQGTRLTVV.

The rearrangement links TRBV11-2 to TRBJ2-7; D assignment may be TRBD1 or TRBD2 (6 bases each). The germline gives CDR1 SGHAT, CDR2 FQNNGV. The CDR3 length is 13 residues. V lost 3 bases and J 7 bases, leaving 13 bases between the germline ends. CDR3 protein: CASSFWGAGEQYF. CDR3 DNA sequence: TGTGCCAGCAGCTTTTGGGGGGCGGGTGAGCAGTACTTC.

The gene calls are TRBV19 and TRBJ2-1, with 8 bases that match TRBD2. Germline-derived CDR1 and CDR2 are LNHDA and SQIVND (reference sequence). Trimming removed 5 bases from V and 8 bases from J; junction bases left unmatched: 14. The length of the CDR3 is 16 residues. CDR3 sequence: CASSPIAGSLGDEQFF. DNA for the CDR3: TGTGCCAGTAGTCCTATAGCGGGATCCTTAGGCGATGAGCAGTTCTTC.

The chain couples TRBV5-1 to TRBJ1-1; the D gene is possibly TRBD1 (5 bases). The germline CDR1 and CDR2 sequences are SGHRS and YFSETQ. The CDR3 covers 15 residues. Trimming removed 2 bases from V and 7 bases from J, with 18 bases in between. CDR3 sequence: CASSFFGGVFSEAFF. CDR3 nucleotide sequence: TGCGCCAGCAGCTTTTTCGGGGGTGTTTTCAGTGAAGCTTTCTTT.

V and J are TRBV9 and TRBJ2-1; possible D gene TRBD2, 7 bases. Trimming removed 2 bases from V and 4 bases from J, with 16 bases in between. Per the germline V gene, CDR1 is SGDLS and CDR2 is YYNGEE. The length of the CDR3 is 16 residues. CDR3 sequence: CASSVSQGRAYNEQFF. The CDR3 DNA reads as TGTGCCAGCAGCGTGAGTCAGGGGAGGGCTTACAATGAGCAGTTCTTC.

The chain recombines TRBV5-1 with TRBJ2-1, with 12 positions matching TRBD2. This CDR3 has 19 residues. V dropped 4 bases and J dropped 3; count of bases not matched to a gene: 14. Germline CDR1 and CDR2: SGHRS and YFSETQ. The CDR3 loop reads CASSTGLAGHLSGYNEQFF. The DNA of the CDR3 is TGCGCCAGCAGCACCGGACTAGCGGGACACTTATCCGGCTACAATGAGCAGTTCTTC.